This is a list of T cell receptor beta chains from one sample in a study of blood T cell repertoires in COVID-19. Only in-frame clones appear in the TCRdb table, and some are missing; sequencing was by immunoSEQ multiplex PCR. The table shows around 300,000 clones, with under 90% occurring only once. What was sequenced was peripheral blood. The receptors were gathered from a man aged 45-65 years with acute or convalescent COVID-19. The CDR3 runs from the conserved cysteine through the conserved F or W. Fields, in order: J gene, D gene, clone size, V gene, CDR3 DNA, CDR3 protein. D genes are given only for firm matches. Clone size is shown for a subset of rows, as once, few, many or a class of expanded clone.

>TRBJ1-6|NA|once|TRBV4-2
TGTGCCAGCAGCCAAGAGAACAGACCTAATTCACCCCTCCACTTT
CASSQENRPNSPLHF
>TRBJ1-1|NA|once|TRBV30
TGTGCCTGGGGAGAGGCACAGGGATTGAAGGCTGAAGCTTTCTTT
CAWGEAQGLKAEAFF
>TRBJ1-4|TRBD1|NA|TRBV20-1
TGCAGTGCTAGTGGGGACAGTGGGGAAAAACTGTTTTTT
CSASGDSGEKLFF
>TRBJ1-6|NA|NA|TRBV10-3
TGTGCCATCAGACAGGAGCCTCACCCTTCACCCCTCCACTTT
CAIRQEPHPSPLHF
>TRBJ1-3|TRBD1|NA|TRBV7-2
TGTGCCAGCAGTCAAGATCCGGGACAGAGATTAAACACCATATATTTT
CASSQDPGQRLNTIYF
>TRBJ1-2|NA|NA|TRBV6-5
TGTGCCAGCAGTCCGGAGGGGTATGGCTACACCTTC
CASSPEGYGYTF
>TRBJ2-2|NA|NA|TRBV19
TGTGCCAGTAGTATAGGGGGCGTTGGCACCGGGGAGCTGTTTTTT
CASSIGGVGTGELFF
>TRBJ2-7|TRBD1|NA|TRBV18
TGTGCCAGCTCACCTGTGCTCCATAGGGGGCGGGTCGAGCAGTACTTC
CASSPVLHRGRVEQYF
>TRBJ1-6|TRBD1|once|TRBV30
TGTGCCTGGTTGGGACAGGGGACGGTAGCCCTCCACTTT
CAWLGQGTVALHF
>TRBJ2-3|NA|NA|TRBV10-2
TGCGCCAGCAGTGGGGGCCCCGGCCTGGTAAGCACAGATACGCAGTATTTT
CASSGGPGLVSTDTQYF
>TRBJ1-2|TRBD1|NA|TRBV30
TGTGCCTGGAGTGTGGGGCAGGGGGAATACTATGGCTACACCTTC
CAWSVGQGEYYGYTF
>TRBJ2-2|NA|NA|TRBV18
TGTGCCAGCTTTTTTTCTACAGCTCCCACCGGGGAGCTGTTTTTT
CASFFSTAPTGELFF
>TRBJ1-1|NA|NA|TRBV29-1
TGCAGCGTTGTGGGGGGGGCCTACACTGAAGCTTTCTTT
CSVVGGAYTEAFF
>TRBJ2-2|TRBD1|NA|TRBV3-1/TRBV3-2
TGTGCCAGCAGCCTGGGACAGAGTTTCCCCGCGAACACCGGGGAGCTGTTTTTT
CASSLGQSFPANTGELFF
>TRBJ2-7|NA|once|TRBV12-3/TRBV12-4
TGTGCCAGCAGTTTAAGGGGGTCCTACGAGCAGTACTTC
CASSLRGSYEQYF
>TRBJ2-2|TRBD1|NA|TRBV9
TGTGCCAGCAGCGCCTACGGACAGGGAATCACCGGGGAGCTGTTTTTT
CASSAYGQGITGELFF
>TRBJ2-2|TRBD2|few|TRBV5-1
TGCGCCAGCAGCTTGAGCGGGGGGGCCCAGACCGGGGAGCTGTTTTTT
CASSLSGGAQTGELFF
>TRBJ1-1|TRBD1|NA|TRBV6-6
TGTGCCAGCAGTTTTCGGACAGGAGGGAACACTGAAGCTTTCTTT
CASSFRTGGNTEAFF
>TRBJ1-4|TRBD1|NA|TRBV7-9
TGTGCCAGCAGCTTAGAGAAAACCGGACAGGTTAGAGAAAAACTGTTTTTT
CASSLEKTGQVREKLFF
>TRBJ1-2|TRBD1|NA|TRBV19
TGTGCCAGTAGTACCCGGACAGGGGCCTCCTATGGCTACACCTTC
CASSTRTGASYGYTF
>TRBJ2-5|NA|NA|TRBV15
TGTGCCACCAAACAGAGTTTCTTGGAACAAGAGACCCAGTACTTC
CATKQSFLEQETQYF
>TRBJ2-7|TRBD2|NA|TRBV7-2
TGTGCCAGCAGCTTGGGGGGGACGAGCTCCTACGAGCAGTACTTC
CASSLGGTSSYEQYF
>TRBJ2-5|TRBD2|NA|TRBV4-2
TGTGCCAGCAGCCCTCAGCGGGGGGGACGGGAGACCCAGTACTTC
CASSPQRGGRETQYF
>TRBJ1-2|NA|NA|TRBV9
TGTGCCAGCAGCGAACAGATTACAAATGGCTACACCTTC
CASSEQITNGYTF
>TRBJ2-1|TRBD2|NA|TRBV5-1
TGCGCCAGCAGCCCGGGACTAGCGGGGGGTTCTGGCTCCTACAATGAGCAGTTCTTC
CASSPGLAGGSGSYNEQFF
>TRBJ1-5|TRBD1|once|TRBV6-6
TGTGCCGCCCGGACAGGGGGTAGTCAGCCCCAGCATTTT
CAARTGGSQPQHF
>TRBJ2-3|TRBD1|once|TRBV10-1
TGCGCCAGCAGTGACACAGGGGGTCCAGATACGCAGTATTTT
CASSDTGGPDTQYF
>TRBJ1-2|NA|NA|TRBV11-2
TGTGCCAGCAGCCCCACTGGGCTGGGTGGCTACACCTTC
CASSPTGLGGYTF
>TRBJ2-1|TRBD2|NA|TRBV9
TGTGCCAGCAGCGTACCTAGCGGGGACAATGAGCAGTTCTTC
CASSVPSGDNEQFF
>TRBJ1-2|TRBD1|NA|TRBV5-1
TGCGCCAGCAGCTTGGCACCCGGACAGGGGCACTATGGCTACACCTTC
CASSLAPGQGHYGYTF
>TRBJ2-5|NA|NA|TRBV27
TGTGCCAGCAGTTTATCGGAGGGTAAGGAGACCCAGTACTTC
CASSLSEGKETQYF